This TCR beta chain was identified in a study of a mutant IDH1 vaccine in newly diagnosed glioma. Study details: Antecedent treatment encompassed radiotherapy, temozolomide, or their combination; the majority received both.

Specified time point: baseline, week 1 (first vaccination visit). Treatment reported: pre-vaccination baseline after standard-of-care therapy. Sequenced by immunoSEQ multiplex PCR; TCRdb stores in-frame clones only, minus some. This sample has 20,000 to 25,000 clones; approximately 86% occur once, and the top ten carry 5.4%. As for this clone: No antigen is known for it.

Study-level points and caveats: Under 95% of patients showed vaccine-induced immune responses across multiple MHC alleles.

Looked up from germline, CDR1 is MGHDK and CDR2 is SYGVNS. The V end lost 1 base, the J end lost 2 bases, and 6 bases lay between the germline ends. CDR3 length: 13 amino acids. The chain joins TRBV25-1 to TRBJ2-7; D is unresolved. The sequences come from PBMCs, collected from a glioma patient treated with radiotherapy, temozolomide or both. This sequence originates from a man aged 40-49 years with glioma. The CDR3 sequence: CASSELGTYEQYF. Written as DNA, the CDR3 is TGTGCCAGCAGTGAATTGGGGACCTACGAGCAGTACTTC.